The 14 T cell receptor beta chains given below trace back to one sample, sequenced in a study of blood T cell repertoires in COVID-19. TCRdb keeps only in-frame clones here, not all; method: immunoSEQ multiplex PCR. This table holds about 180,000 clones, 80% to 90% found once. Sequenced: PBMCs or T cells enriched from blood (not recorded which). The receptors stem from a man aged 45 to 65 who had recovered from COVID-19.

The chain couples TRBV6-5 to TRBJ2-7; 9 bases line up with TRBD1. Germline loops: CDR1 MNHEY, CDR2 SVGAGI. Germline trimming cut 2 bases from V and 6 bases from J; bases unmatched to any gene: 11. The length of the CDR3 is 16 residues. The chain's CDR3 is CASSYDQQGAFGEQYF. CDR3 coding DNA: TGTGCCAGCAGTTACGACCAACAGGGGGCCTTTGGCGAGCAGTACTTC.

In its sample, this clone was seen once. The V call is TRBV10-3, the J call TRBJ1-2; weak D call: TRBD1 (6 bases). The CDR3 is 12 residues long. In germline, CDR1 is ENHRY, CDR2 SYGVKD. V shed 0 bases and J shed 9 bases, with 8 bases lying between them. In DNA, the CDR3 is TGTGCCATCAGTGAGTCGACAGGTAGCTACACCTTC. It codes for CAISESTGSYTF.

V and J are TRBV9 and TRBJ2-1; weak D call: TRBD1 (6 bases). The germline V gene has CDR1 SGDLS and CDR2 YYNGEE. CDR3 size: 17 residues. The V gene lost 4 bases and the J gene lost 0 bases, with 17 bases spanning the gap. This chain's CDR3 is CASSPGHTGSSYNEQFF. CDR3 DNA: TGTGCCAGCAGCCCGGGGCACACAGGGAGCTCCTACAATGAGCAGTTCTTC.

The J gene is TRBJ1-6, the V gene TRBV28; TRBD1 matches at 9 bases. Unmatched junction bases numbered 9, after V lost 6 bases and J lost 6 bases. The CDR3 runs to 16 residues. The germline gives CDR1 MDHEN, CDR2 SYDVKM. The CDR3 DNA reads TGTGCCAGCAGCAAGGACAGGGGCACTGCTAATTCACCCCTCCACTTT. Protein: CASSKDRGTANSPLHF.

The chain combines TRBV25-1 with TRBJ1-2; the D gene is possibly TRBD1 (5 bases). CDR1 MGHDK and CDR2 SYGVNS come from the germline V gene. The CDR3 runs 15 residues. Trimming removed 3 bases from V and 6 bases from J, with 17 bases in between. The CDR3, as DNA: TGTGCCAGCAGTGATCAATCCCAGGGATGGAATGGCTACACCTTC. This codes for CASSDQSQGWNGYTF.

The V call is TRBV12-3 or TRBV12-4, the J call TRBJ2-7; D not resolved. The CDR3 sequence is 11 residues long. With 6 bases removed from V and 5 bases from J, the gap between germline ends came to 8 bases. The DNA for the CDR3 is TGTGCCAGCAGGATGAGAAACGAGCAGTACTTC. This codes for CASRMRNEQYF.

This clone is a singleton in its sample. The genes are TRBV24-1 and TRBJ2-5; the D gene is possibly TRBD2 (6 bases). The CDR3 length is 12 residues. Germline V gene lookup returns CDR1 KGHDR and CDR2 SFDVKD. Trimming removed 7 bases at V and 7 bases at J, with 12 bases between. CDR3 protein: CATSKEGGTQYF. CDR3 in DNA: TGTGCCACCAGCAAGGAGGGCGGGACCCAGTACTTC.

This rearrangement joins TRBV5-1 to TRBJ1-6; 8 bases agree with TRBD1. CDR3 size: 14 residues. Germline CDR1 is SGHRS and CDR2 is YFSETQ. V lost 2 bases to trimming and J lost 7 bases; unmatched junction nucleotides: 2. In nucleotides, the CDR3 is TGCGCCAGCAGCTTACAGGGGGAGAATTCACCCCTCCACTTT. This gives the protein CASSLQGENSPLHF.

This chain uses TRBV6-4 with TRBJ1-2; D uncertain. V gave up 6 bases and J gave up 3 bases, with 11 bases separating them. Germline CDR1 MRHNA, CDR2 SNTAGT. This CDR3 has 13 amino acids. CDR3 bases: TGTGCCAGCAGCCCCGGGATCGACTATGGCTACACCTTC. Translating it yields CASSPGIDYGYTF.

The V and J genes are TRBV24-1 and TRBJ2-3, with TRBD2 identical over 10 bases. The junction had 10 bases not matched to a gene; V was cut back by 3 bases and J by 5 bases. This CDR3 is built from 17 residues. Germline V gives CDR1 KGHDR, CDR2 SFDVKD. This CDR3 is CATSDPSAAGGLDTQYF. As DNA, the CDR3 is TGTGCCACCAGTGATCCCTCTGCAGCGGGGGGGTTAGATACGCAGTATTTT.

This sequence joins TRBV20-1 and TRBJ2-6, with TRBD1 matching over 10 bases. The CDR3 extends over 16 amino acids. Looked up from germline, CDR1 is DFQATT and CDR2 is SNEGSKA (reference sequence). Trimming cost V 3 bases and J 2 bases; bases outside gene matches: 4. The CDR3 loop is CSASETGGAGANVLTF. The CDR3 DNA is TGCAGTGCTAGTGAGACAGGGGGCGCTGGGGCCAACGTCCTGACTTTC.

The V call is TRBV5-5, the J call TRBJ2-6, with D perhaps matching TRBD1 (6 bases). The V end was cut by 3 bases, the J end by 0 bases, with 13 bases between. Germline V gene lookup returns CDR1 SGHKS and CDR2 YYEKEE (reference sequence). The CDR3 covers 17 residues. DNA of the CDR3: TGTGCCAGCAGCTCGCTACAGGGCTACTCTGGGGCCAACGTCCTGACTTTC. It translates to CASSSLQGYSGANVLTF.

The chain couples TRBV12-3 or TRBV12-4 to TRBJ1-4; 9 bases agree with TRBD1. The CDR3 loop spans 13 amino acids. V lost 7 bases to trimming and J lost 5 bases; unmatched junction nucleotides: 2. DNA for the CDR3: TGTGCCAGCAAGGGACAGGGAAATGAAAAACTGTTTTTT. Translation: CASKGQGNEKLFF.

The table lists this clone with a count of one. Distinct nucleotide sequences in the sample also encode this CDR3. The chain combines TRBV5-1 with TRBJ1-2, with D unresolved. The CDR3 has 14 amino acids. The germline V and J ends were trimmed by 0 bases and 0 bases, with 6 bases remaining between them. CDR1 is SGHRS and CDR2 is YFSETQ in the germline V gene. DNA for the CDR3: TGCGCCAGCAGCTTGGATGGAGCTAACTATGGCTACACCTTC. It yields the protein CASSLDGANYGYTF.